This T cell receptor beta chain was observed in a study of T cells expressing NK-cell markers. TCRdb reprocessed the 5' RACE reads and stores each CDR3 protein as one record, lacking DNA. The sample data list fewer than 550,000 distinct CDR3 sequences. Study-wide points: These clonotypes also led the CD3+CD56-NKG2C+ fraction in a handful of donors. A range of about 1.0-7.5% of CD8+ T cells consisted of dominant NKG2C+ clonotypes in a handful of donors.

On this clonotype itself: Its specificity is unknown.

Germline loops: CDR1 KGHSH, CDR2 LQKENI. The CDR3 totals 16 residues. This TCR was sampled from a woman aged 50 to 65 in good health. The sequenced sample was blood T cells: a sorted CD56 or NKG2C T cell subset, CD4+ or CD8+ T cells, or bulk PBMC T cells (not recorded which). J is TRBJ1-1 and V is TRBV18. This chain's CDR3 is CASSPRREARNTEAFF.